These 2 T cell receptor beta chains came from one sample sequenced in a study of graft-versus-host responses after intestinal transplantation. Repertoires were generated with immunoSEQ multiplex PCR, while TCRdb's copy carries only in-frame clones and drops some. The repertoire consists of about 97,000 clones, with more than 80% occurring once and the leading ten covering around 15%. The material sequenced was PBMCs, taken approximately 420 days after intestinal transplant. These receptors came from a human patient who received an intestinal transplant, so some T cells may come from the graft donor.

The chain is built from TRBV7-3 and TRBJ2-5, with D possibly matching TRBD1 (5 bases). V lost 1 base and J lost 5, with 14 bases in between. Looked up from germline, CDR1 is SGHTA and CDR2 is FQGTGA. The CDR3 length is 15 residues. The CDR3 spells CASSLIVGARETQYF. The CDR3 bases are TGTGCCAGCAGCTTAATTGTTGGGGCGCGGGAGACCCAGTACTTC.

The chain recombines TRBV6-1 with TRBJ2-3; 10 positions agree with TRBD2. The CDR3 is made up of 16 amino acids. Losses at the gene ends were 2 bases for V and 5 bases for J; bases not matched to a gene: 7. Germline values: CDR1 MNHNS, CDR2 SASEGT. CDR3 DNA sequence: TGTGCCAGCAGTGAAACAAGCGGGGGGGCTAGAGATACGCAGTATTTT. As protein: CASSETSGGARDTQYF.